What follows are 11 T cell receptor beta chains derived from one specimen sequenced in a study of shared clonotypes between healthy human individuals. The method was immunoSEQ multiplex PCR; TCRdb's version includes in-frame clones alone and lacks a portion of them. The table records some 580,000 clones, almost 97% of them present only once. Sequencing was carried out using naive CD4+ T cells sorted from blood. Indicated subset: CD45RA+ positively selected. The receptors were gathered from a woman under 40 in good health.

V and J are TRBV27 and TRBJ2-2, with D unclear. The CDR3 covers 11 residues. Germline-derived CDR1 and CDR2 are MNHEY and SMNVEV (reference sequence). V was clipped by 8 bases and J by 2 bases, with 3 bases between them. CDR3 sequence (DNA): TGTGCCAGCCCTAACACCGGGGAGCTGTTTTTT. Translation gives CASPNTGELFF.

The rearrangement joins TRBV11-2 to TRBJ1-2; D might be TRBD1 (5 bases). V was cut by 3 bases and J by 3 bases, with 11 bases left in between. Germline CDR1 SGHAT, CDR2 FQNNGV. CDR3 length equals 14 residues. The CDR3 reads CASSLKGPYYGYTF. The CDR3 DNA is TGTGCCAGCAGCTTGAAGGGGCCGTACTATGGCTACACCTTC.

On this clone itself: The same CDR3 can be traced to other DNA sequences in this sample. The gene calls are TRBV7-9 and TRBJ1-1; D gene uncertain. The CDR3 extends over 13 amino acids. Trimming left V 5 bases short and J 2 bases short, with 9 bases between. The germline V gene has CDR1 SEHNR and CDR2 FQNEAQ (reference sequence). The CDR3 loop is CASSLEANTEAFF. As DNA, the CDR3 is TGTGCCAGCAGCCTAGAAGCAAACACTGAAGCTTTCTTT.

The chain links TRBV19 to TRBJ1-3; D unclear. CDR3 length equals 13 residues. In germline, CDR1 is LNHDA, CDR2 SQIVND (reference sequence). Trimming left V 11 bases short and J 2 bases short, with 13 bases between. The CDR3 bases are TGTGCCGCGGAGGGAAGGGCTGGAAACACCATATATTTT. Translated: CAAEGRAGNTIYF.

The V gene is TRBV10-3, the J gene TRBJ1-5, with a weak D call TRBD1 (5 bases). Trimming left V 9 bases short and J 3 bases short, with 12 bases between. In germline, CDR1 is ENHRY, CDR2 SYGVKD. The CDR3 has 13 residues. The CDR3, as DNA: TGTGCCATGTCCGGGACTACCAATCAGCCCCAGCATTTT. Translation gives CAMSGTTNQPQHF.

The genes are TRBV4-1 and TRBJ2-3; D uncertain. The germline V gene encodes CDR1 MGHRA and CDR2 YSYEKL. The CDR3 runs to 17 residues. Trimming took off 0 bases at V and 0 bases at J, with 13 bases between the two ends. The CDR3 coding sequence is TGCGCCAGCAGCCAAGATCCTTTTTTCCCCAGCACAGATACGCAGTATTTT. Amino acids: CASSQDPFFPSTDTQYF.

V gene TRBV5-6 combines with J gene TRBJ2-5, with TRBD2 identical over 8 bases. The germline V gene encodes CDR1 SGHDT and CDR2 YYEEEE. The CDR3 has 13 amino acids. V shed 4 bases and J 5 bases; nucleotides not matched to a gene: 4. The CDR3 protein is CASSPGLEETQYF. In DNA form, the CDR3 reads TGTGCCAGCAGCCCGGGACTAGAGGAGACCCAGTACTTC.

The CDR3 DNA sequence: TGTGCCACCAGCAGAGACTCAACTAGCGGGAGATTGGAGACCCAGTACTTC. Its translation is CATSRDSTSGRLETQYF. This rearrangement joins TRBV15 to TRBJ2-5; 11 bases map to TRBD2. The J segment lost 5 bases and the V segment lost 0 bases, leaving 8 bases of the junction unmatched. The CDR3 spans 17 residues. The germline CDR1 and CDR2 sequences are LNHNV and YYDKDF (reference sequence).

CDR3 residues: CASSKGLVSWTELQETQYF. In nucleotides, the CDR3 is TGTGCCAGCAGCAAAGGCCTGGTCTCGTGGACGGAATTACAAGAGACCCAGTACTTC. The chain recombines TRBV11-1 with TRBJ2-5; D gene uncertain. V dropped 5 bases and J dropped 2 bases, with 27 bases sitting between them. Germline CDR1 SGHAT, CDR2 FQDESV (reference sequence). This CDR3 spans 19 amino acids.

The V gene is TRBV7-9, the J gene TRBJ2-3; D is ambiguous. The CDR3 extends over 13 amino acids. Germline V lookup: CDR1 SEHNR, CDR2 FQNEAQ (reference sequence). The germline V and J ends were trimmed by 1 base and 6 bases, with 8 bases remaining between them. The CDR3 sequence: CASSLGGSDTQYF. CDR3 sequence (DNA): TGTGCCAGCAGCTTAGGAGGATCGGATACGCAGTATTTT. The full variable domain, completed using reference TRBV7-9 and TRBJ2-3, is DTGVSQNPRHKITKRGQNVTFRCDPISEHNRLYWYRQTLGQGPEFLTYFQNEAQLEKSRLLSDRFSAERPKGSFSTLEIQRTEQGDSAMYLCASSLGGSDTQYFGPGTRLTVL.

The chain links TRBV6-5 to TRBJ1-2; D gene unclear. Deletions cut 6 bases from V and 9 bases from J, with 11 bases between. This CDR3 spans 11 amino acids. In germline, CDR1 is MNHEY, CDR2 SVGAGI. The CDR3 reads CASSRAGSYTF. The CDR3 region has the DNA TGTGCCAGCAGCCGGGCGGGGAGCTACACCTTC.